The T cell receptor beta chain under discussion was sequenced for a study of vaccination and CD4 T cells after COVID-19. Specified treatment: roughly 10-day PBMC culture with coronavirus spike peptide pools or control peptides (ViraFEST assay). Investigators isolated CD4+ T cells by negative selection after roughly 10 days of culture. The CDR3 length is 14 residues. CDR1 SNHLY and CDR2 FYNNEI come from the germline V gene. Sequencing of cultured CD4+ T cell DNA used the Oncomine TCR Beta short-read assay. MiXCR, applied by TCRdb to the PCR reads, yields one record per CDR3 protein. The data contain approximately 7,000 distinct CDR3 sequences, 60% to 80% of them seen just once; the ten biggest clones take up roughly 35%. This clonotype has a handful of counts. Its antigen is currently unknown. One end of the junction fails to match germline, which may point to a read error.

The clonotype was recovered from a human donor who had recovered from COVID-19. This sequence joins TRBV2 and TRBJ2-5, with a tentative D call TRBD2 (6 bases). The sequenced sample was CD4+ T cells from blood, cultured in vitro. The CDR3 here is CASSPREWVETQYF. Written as DNA, the CDR3 is TGCGCCAGCAGCCCACGGGAGTGGGTAGAGACCCAGTACTTC.